One sample yielded the 22 T cell receptor beta chains listed below, sequenced in a study of T cell clonality in common variable immunodeficiency (dated by TCRdb to the mid-2010s). Library preparation was by the immunoSEQ multiplex PCR assay. As stored in TCRdb, this immuneACCESS dataset retains in-frame rearrangements with V and J assigned. A fraction of the clones does not appear; measured against another copy, unresolved V genes explain less than half of the discrepancy, and the remainder lacks a known reason. This sample has some 38,000 clones, none of them a singleton. Under 3.5% of the sample rests with the top ten. Sequencing was carried out using peripheral blood mononuclear cells. These TCRs come from a person between 18 and 75 years old in good health.

The sample holds many counts of this clone. The CDR3 goes on 3 residues after the read ends, and that part is filled in from the germline J gene. V usage is TRBV19 and J usage is TRBJ1-1; tentatively, D is TRBD1 (5 bases). V was clipped by 5 bases and J by 3 bases, with 16 bases between them. The germline CDR1 and CDR2 sequences are LNHDA and SQIVND (reference sequence). There are 15 residues in the CDR3. The CDR3 protein is CASSPSGGGDTEAFF. The sequenced part of the CDR3 DNA is TGTGCCAGTAGTCCCTCGGGGGGAGGGGACACTGAA. Full variable domain (remainder filled in from reference TRBV19 and TRBJ1-1): DGGITQSPKYLFRKEGQNVTLSCEQNLNHDAMYWYRQDPGQGLRLIYYSQIVNDFQKGDIAEGYSVSREKKESFPLTVTSAQKNPTAFYLCASSPSGGGDTEAFFGQGTRLTVV.

This clone appeared many times. From the germline J gene comes the end of the CDR3, since the read stops 3 residues before it. V usage is TRBV27 and J usage is TRBJ2-7; D gene unclear. V was cut by 1 base and J by 0 bases, with 7 bases left in between. The CDR3 has 14 residues. Germline V gives CDR1 MNHEY, CDR2 SMNVEV (reference sequence). CDR3 DNA (partial): TGTGCCAGCAGTTTATATGAAGGCTCCTACGAG. Protein product: CASSLYEGSYE. The whole CDR3 reads CASSLYEGSYEQYF.

This clone was picked up many times. The CDR3 bases that were read are TGTGCCAGCAGCTTAGGGTCTGCCTCCCGGGGGGACACTGAA. The encoded protein is CASSLGSASRGDTE. The complete CDR3 reads CASSLGSASRGDTEAFF. This chain joins TRBV7-8 and TRBJ1-1; the D gene is possibly TRBD1 (5 bases). Read sequence stops 3 residues before the CDR3 end, and the germline J gene provides the missing end. CDR3 length: 17 amino acids. Between the trimmed V and J ends, which lost 1 base and 3 bases, there was a span of 18 bases. CDR1 is SGHVS and CDR2 is FQNEAQ in the germline V gene.

On this clone itself: Read sequence stops 3 residues before the CDR3 end, and the germline J gene provides the missing end. This sequence joins TRBV10-2 and TRBJ2-2; D is perhaps TRBD2 (6 bases). V was cut by 8 bases and J by 5 bases, with 21 bases left in between. The CDR3 covers 16 residues. Germline CDR1 reads WSHSY; CDR2 reads SAAADI. The part of the CDR3 DNA that was read is TGCGCCAGCGGTTCCCCGAGACTAGAGGGGACCGGGGAG. Its protein product is CASGSPRLEGTGE. The entire CDR3 reads CASGSPRLEGTGELFF.

This clone came up many times. The CDR3 extends 3 residues past the end of the read, so its final part is completed from the germline J gene. This sequence joins TRBV10-1 and TRBJ1-2, with a possible D match to TRBD1 (6 bases). CDR1 WNHNN and CDR2 SYGVQD come from the germline V gene (reference sequence). CDR3 size: 13 residues. Partial CDR3 DNA: TGCGCCAGCAGTTACAGGGAGTTGAGCGGC. It specifies CASSYRELSG. The entire CDR3 reads CASSYRELSGYTF.

This clone came up many times. Read sequence stops 3 residues before the CDR3 end, and the germline J gene provides the missing end. The chain couples TRBV5-4 to TRBJ2-5; D is perhaps TRBD1 (6 bases). CDR1 is SGHNT and CDR2 is YYREEE in the germline V gene (reference sequence). Trimming removed 4 bases from V and 6 bases from J, with 16 bases in between. The CDR3 consists of 14 residues. The CDR3 DNA, read in part, is TGTGCCAGCAGCGACCAAACAGGGTTACAGACC. Translated: CASSDQTGLQT. From start to end, the CDR3 is CASSDQTGLQTQYF.

This clone was observed at least ten times. CDR3 in amino acids: CASRPAKFPGLEVYGYTF. The part of the CDR3 DNA that was read is TGTGCCAGCAGGCCCGCTAAATTCCCAGGGCTCGAAGTTTATGGC. The chain carries TRBV28 and TRBJ1-2, with D possibly TRBD1 on 5 matching bases. The read ends 3 residues shy of where the CDR3 ends; the end is completed using the germline J gene. Deletions cut 6 bases from V and 5 bases from J, with 28 bases between. The CDR3 runs 18 residues. In germline, CDR1 is MDHEN, CDR2 SYDVKM.

The table lists this clone with many counts. The CDR3 sequence: CATSRGAGEVETQYF. The covered CDR3 bases are TGTGCCACCAGCAGGGGAGCGGGAGAGGTGGAGACC. The chain combines TRBV15 with TRBJ2-5; 8 positions match TRBD2. Read data end 3 residues before the CDR3 end; the end is taken from the germline J gene. Germline V gene data show CDR1 as LNHNV and CDR2 as YYDKDF (reference sequence). The J segment lost 5 bases and the V segment lost 3 bases, leaving 8 bases of the junction unmatched. The CDR3 loop spans 15 amino acids.

This clone has ten or more counts. The observed sequence ends 3 residues before the CDR3 terminus, with the missing tail filled in from the germline J gene. The chain couples TRBV20-1 to TRBJ2-3; 11 nucleotides match TRBD1. The CDR3 spans 15 residues. Germline assignment: CDR1 DFQATT and CDR2 SNEGSKA (reference sequence). Germline trimming cut 5 bases from V and 5 bases from J; bases unmatched to any gene: 9. CDR3 protein: CSASTGTGGQDTQYF. The CDR3 bases that were read are TGCAGTGCTTCGACGGGGACAGGGGGTCAAGATACG.

This clone was counted many times. Read data end 3 residues before the CDR3 end; the end is taken from the germline J gene. The V and J genes are TRBV7-8 and TRBJ1-2, with 7 bases that match TRBD1. The germline CDR1 and CDR2 sequences are SGHVS and FQNEAQ. The CDR3 is 16 amino acids. The junction had 5 bases not matched to a gene; V was cut back by 1 base and J by 0 bases. Incomplete CDR3 DNA: TGTGCCAGCAGCTTAGTGGGCAGGGGGACTAACTATGGC. This translates into CASSLVGRGTNYG. The CDR3 reads in full as CASSLVGRGTNYGYTF. Filled out from reference TRBV7-8 and TRBJ1-2, the complete variable domain reads GAGVSQSPRYKVAKRGQDVALRCDPISGHVSLFWYQQALGQGPEFLTYFQNEAQLDKSGLPSDRFFAERPEGSVSTLKIQRTQQEDSAVYLCASSLVGRGTNYGYTFGSGTRLTVV.

This clone was detected many times. The read terminates 3 residues before the CDR3 end, so the remaining end is supplied by the germline J gene. V usage is TRBV5-4 and J usage is TRBJ1-1, with D unresolved. Trimming stripped 5 bases from V and 5 bases from J, with 10 bases between. CDR1 is SGHNT, CDR2 YYREEE, per germline (reference sequence). The CDR3 is made up of 12 amino acids. The sequenced part of the CDR3 DNA is TGTGCCAGCAGTCGGTCACAGACTGAA. It is translated as CASSRSQTE. In full, the CDR3 reads CASSRSQTEAFF.

This clone was observed many times. Sequencing ends 3 residues short of the CDR3 end; the germline J gene provides the rest. This sequence joins TRBV4-2 and TRBJ2-3; 11 positions match TRBD2. The V gene's germline CDR1 is LGHNA and CDR2 YNFKEQ. V gave up 2 bases and J gave up 0 bases; unmatched junction bases: 7. This CDR3 has 18 amino acids. Incomplete CDR3 DNA: TGTGCCAGCAGCCAACTAGGTCTAGCGGGAGGTAGCACAGATACG. This sequence encodes CASSQLGLAGGSTDT. The entire CDR3 reads CASSQLGLAGGSTDTQYF.

This clone has a count of ten or more. CDR3 DNA, as far as it was read: TGTGCCAGCAGCTTACCGGGACAGGCCGATGGC. It yields the protein CASSLPGQADG. The entire CDR3 protein is CASSLPGQADGYTF. The chain combines TRBV7-2 with TRBJ1-2, with 8 bases fitting TRBD1. The read falls 3 residues short of the CDR3 end, and the missing part is taken from the germline J gene. Germline-derived CDR1 and CDR2 are SGHTA and FQGNSA. V trimming: 2 bases; J trimming: 6 bases; junction bases outside the gene matches: 5. The CDR3 covers 14 residues.

This clone was seen ten or more times. The read falls 3 residues short of the CDR3 end, and the missing part is taken from the germline J gene. The chain uses TRBV12-3 or TRBV12-4 and TRBJ2-7; TRBD2 matches 12 bases. V shed 7 bases, J shed 2 bases, and the junction held 9 bases outside the gene matches. The CDR3 is made up of 16 amino acids. CDR3 DNA (partial): TGTGCCAGCAACAACCCCACTAGCGGGAGGACCTACGAG. Its protein product is CASNNPTSGRTYE. The full CDR3 sequence reads CASNNPTSGRTYEQYF.

In its sample, this clone was seen many times. The CDR3 end lies 3 residues beyond the end of the read and is filled in from the germline J gene. The V and J genes are TRBV5-5 and TRBJ1-1; D is perhaps TRBD1 (6 bases). The V end lost 4 bases, the J end lost 4 bases, and 14 bases lay between the germline ends. The CDR3 sequence is 14 residues long. Per the germline V gene, CDR1 is SGHKS and CDR2 is YYEKEE (reference sequence). Partial CDR3 DNA: TGTGCCAGCAGCCTACAGGGTGTTGGCACTGAA. Residues: CASSLQGVGTE. The complete CDR3 sequence is CASSLQGVGTEAFF.

This clone showed up many times. Sequencing ends 3 residues short of the CDR3 end; the germline J gene provides the rest. The chain links TRBV6-4 to TRBJ2-1; a possible D gene is TRBD2 (6 bases). CDR1 and CDR2 (germline): MRHNA, SNTAGT. This CDR3 is 14 amino acids long. V gave up 3 bases and J gave up 9 bases, with 15 bases separating them. This CDR3 reads CASSERDSVIEQFF. The sequenced part of the CDR3 DNA is TGTGCCAGCAGTGAGCGGGATAGTGTCATTGAG.

The sample holds a few counts of this clone. The read terminates 3 residues ahead of where the CDR3 ends, so the germline J gene completes it. The J gene is TRBJ1-2, the V gene TRBV7-9, with 9 positions matching TRBD1. Per germline, CDR1 SEHNR and CDR2 FQNEAQ (reference sequence). CDR3 length: 14 residues. The sequenced CDR3 bases are TGTGCCAGCAGCCCAGGGACAGGGAACAATGAC. It yields the protein CASSPGTGNND. The full CDR3 is CASSPGTGNNDYTF.

This clone has a count of ten or more. The read gets to within 3 residues of the CDR3 end, and the germline J gene fills in the rest. The chain employs TRBV4-1 and TRBJ1-5, with no clear D. The V gene lost 2 bases and the J gene lost 5 bases, with 19 bases spanning the gap. Looked up from germline, CDR1 is MGHRA and CDR2 is YSYEKL. CDR3 length: 17 residues. The CDR3 here is CASSQPVVGSRDQPQHF. The part of the CDR3 DNA that was read is TGCGCCAGCAGCCAACCTGTTGTAGGGTCAAGGGATCAGCCC.

This clone was recorded many times. The read ends 3 residues early relative to the CDR3; the germline J gene fills the gap. The rearrangement uses TRBV2 and TRBJ1-4, with 7 bases that match TRBD1. V was clipped by 9 bases and J by 0 bases; unmatched bases: 7. Germline V gene lookup returns CDR1 SNHLY and CDR2 FYNNEI. CDR3 length: 15 amino acids. CDR3 DNA, as far as it was read: TGTGCCAGTAGGGGGACAGACGCAACTAATGAAAAA. Protein: CASRGTDATNEK. From start to end, the CDR3 is CASRGTDATNEKLFF.

This clone has a count of ten or more. The CDR3 extends 3 residues past the end of the read, so its final part is completed from the germline J gene. V gene TRBV5-1 combines with J gene TRBJ2-2, with D perhaps matching TRBD2 (5 bases). V lost 0 bases and J lost 0, with 21 bases in between. This CDR3 is 20 amino acids long. Germline CDR1 reads SGHRS; CDR2 reads YFSETQ. Incomplete CDR3 DNA: TGCGCCAGCAGCTTGGGAGGTTGGGAGCGGAGCTACTCGAACACCGGGGAG. This gives the protein CASSLGGWERSYSNTGE. The full CDR3 is CASSLGGWERSYSNTGELFF.

This clone was seen many times. CDR3 protein: CASRHSAGGYTF. CDR3 DNA, as far as it was read: TGTGCCAGCAGACACTCGGCGGGCGGC. The V call is TRBV6-4, the J call TRBJ1-2; D gene uncertain. The read stops 3 residues short of the end of the CDR3; the missing end is completed from the germline J gene. CDR1 and CDR2 (germline): MRHNA, SNTAGT. The CDR3 loop spans 12 amino acids.

There are many counts of this clone. The sequence runs out 3 residues before the end of the CDR3; the remainder is reconstructed from the germline J gene. This chain uses TRBV19 with TRBJ2-3, with D tentatively TRBD2 (6 bases). The CDR3 spans 15 residues. V gave up 3 bases and J gave up 1 base, with 11 bases separating them. Germline CDR1 is LNHDA and CDR2 is SQIVND (reference sequence). Here the CDR3 reads CASSISAGGTDTQYF. The sequenced CDR3 bases are TGTGCCAGTAGTATCTCAGCGGGCGGCACAGATACG.